The 5 T cell receptor beta chains below come from one sample, sequenced in a study of type 1 regulatory T cells. TCRdb re-called the reads through MiXCR, storing one row per CDR3 protein. The table lists 90,000 to 100,000 distinct CDR3 sequences, around 30% of them singletons, with around 2.3% in the top ten. The sequenced sample consisted of CD4+ T cells, either the whole sample or a sorted fraction (not recorded which). These receptors originate from a human donor in good health.

The chain combines TRBV2 with TRBJ1-2, with TRBD1 matching over 9 bases. This CDR3 comprises 14 residues. The V gene's germline CDR1 is SNHLY and CDR2 FYNNEI. The junction had 5 bases not matched to a gene; V was cut back by 6 bases and J by 3 bases. The CDR3 reads CASSATGGDYGYTF. DNA of the CDR3: TGTGCCAGCAGCGCAACAGGGGGCGACTATGGCTACACCTTC. Together with reference TRBV2 and TRBJ1-2, the CDR3 gives the full variable domain: EPEVTQTPSHQVTQMGQEVILRCVPISNHLYFYWYRQILGQKVEFLVSFYNNEISEKSEIFDDQFSVERPDGSNFTLKIRSTKLEDSAMYFCASSATGGDYGYTFGSGTRLTVV.

The sample holds one count of this clonotype. The V gene is TRBV28, the J gene TRBJ1-4, with a tentative D call TRBD1 (5 bases). The CDR3 runs to 15 residues. With 6 bases removed from V and 5 bases from J, the gap between germline ends came to 16 bases. Germline-derived CDR1 and CDR2 are MDHEN and SYDVKM. This chain's CDR3 is CASSRPGTQNEKLFF. The CDR3 DNA sequence: TGTGCCAGCAGCCGCCCCGGGACCCAAAATGAAAAACTGTTTTTT.

As concerns this clonotype: At one of its ends the junction is not consistent with the germline gene, which may arise from a read error. This chain joins TRBV3-1 and TRBJ1-1; D unclear. The germline V gene encodes CDR1 LGHDT and CDR2 YNNKEL (reference sequence). The CDR3 extends over 12 amino acids. The CDR3 bases are TGTGTCAGCAGCCGCGTTAACACTGAAGCTTTCTTT. Translation: CVSSRVNTEAFF.

The chain uses TRBV7-2 and TRBJ2-7, with unresolved D. The germline V and J ends were trimmed by 1 base and 0 bases, with 4 bases remaining between them. CDR3 length: 13 amino acids. Germline-derived CDR1 and CDR2 are SGHTA and FQGNSA. CDR3 region: CASSLDSSYEQYF. In DNA form, the CDR3 reads TGTGCCAGCAGCTTAGACAGCTCCTACGAGCAGTACTTC.

This clonotype appeared a few times. This chain joins TRBV29-1 and TRBJ1-1; perhaps TRBD1 as D (6 bases). The germline V and J ends were trimmed by 6 bases and 3 bases, with 14 bases remaining between them. This CDR3 region has 13 residues. Germline CDR1 and CDR2: SQVTM and ANQGSEA. The CDR3 loop reads CSVAGGQDTEAFF. The CDR3 DNA reads as TGCAGCGTCGCGGGGGGGCAGGACACTGAAGCTTTCTTT. Complete variable domain (other parts from reference TRBV29-1 and TRBJ1-1): SAVISQKPSRDICQRGTSLTIQCQVDSQVTMMFWYRQQPGQSLTLIATANQGSEATYESGFVIDKFPISRPNLTFSTLTVSNMSPEDSSIYLCSVAGGQDTEAFFGQGTRLTVV.